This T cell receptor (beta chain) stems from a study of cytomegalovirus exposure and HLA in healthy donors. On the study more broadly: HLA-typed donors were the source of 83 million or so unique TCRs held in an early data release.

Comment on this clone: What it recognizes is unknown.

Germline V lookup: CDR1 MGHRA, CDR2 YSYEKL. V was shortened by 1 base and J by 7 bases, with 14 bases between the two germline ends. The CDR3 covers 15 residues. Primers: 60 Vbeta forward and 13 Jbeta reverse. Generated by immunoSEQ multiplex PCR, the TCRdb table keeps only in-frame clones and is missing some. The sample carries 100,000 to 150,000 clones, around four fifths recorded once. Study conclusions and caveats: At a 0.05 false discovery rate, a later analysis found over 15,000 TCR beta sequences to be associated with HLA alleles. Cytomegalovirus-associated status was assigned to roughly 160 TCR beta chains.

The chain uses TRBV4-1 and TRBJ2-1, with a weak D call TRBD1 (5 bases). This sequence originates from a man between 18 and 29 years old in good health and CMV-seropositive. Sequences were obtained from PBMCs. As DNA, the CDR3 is TGCGCCAGCAGCCAAGTCCTAGACAGTTTGAATGAGCAGTTCTTC. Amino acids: CASSQVLDSLNEQFF.